This TCR beta chain was obtained from a study of CD8 T cells in Susac syndrome. This CDR3 is 16 amino acids long. Germline lookup yields CDR1 MNHEY and CDR2 SMNVEV (reference sequence). The ends lost 8 bases at V and 1 base at J; junction bases unmatched: 11. Reverse transcription of roughly 0.5 to 1 ug RNA was carried out with random hexamers. TCRdb used MiXCR to reprocess the immunoSEQ multiplex PCR reads, holding one entry per CDR3 protein. Here the sample spans roughly 200,000 distinct CDR3 sequences, around 96% being singletons. High-throughput TCR beta sequencing covered peripheral CD8+ and CD4+ T cells. Controls matched for sex and age were healthy donors. It was negative isolation that provided the CD8+ and CD4+ T cells, whereas TEMRA cells were enriched by FACS.

The material sequenced was CD4+ T cells from PBMCs. The J gene is TRBJ2-5, the V gene TRBV27, with 9 bases fitting TRBD1. The receptor comes from a human donor in good health. CDR3 amino acids: CASSLGTGTPQETQYF. The CDR3, as DNA: TGTGCCAGCTCACTCGGGACAGGGACTCCCCAAGAGACCCAGTACTTC.